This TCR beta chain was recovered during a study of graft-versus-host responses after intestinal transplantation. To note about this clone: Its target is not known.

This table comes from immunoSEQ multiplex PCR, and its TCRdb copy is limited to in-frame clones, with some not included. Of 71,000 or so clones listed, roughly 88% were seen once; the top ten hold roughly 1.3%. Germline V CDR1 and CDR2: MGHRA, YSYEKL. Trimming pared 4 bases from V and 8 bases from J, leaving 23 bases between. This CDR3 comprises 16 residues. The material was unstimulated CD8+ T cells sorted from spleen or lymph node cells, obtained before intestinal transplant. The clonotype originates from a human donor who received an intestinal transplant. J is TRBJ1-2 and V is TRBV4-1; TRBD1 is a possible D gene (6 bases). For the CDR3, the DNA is TGCGCCAGCAGCCCTACGACAGGCCCGAATGGGGCGGGCTACACCTTC. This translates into CASSPTTGPNGAGYTF.